These 27 T cell receptor beta chains share one sample of origin, sequenced in a study of a mutant IDH1 vaccine in newly diagnosed glioma. Repertoires were generated with immunoSEQ multiplex PCR, while TCRdb's copy carries only in-frame clones and drops some. The sample records roughly 46,000 clones, about nine tenths being singletons. Time point: baseline, week 1 (first vaccination visit). Treatment noted: pre-vaccination baseline after standard-of-care therapy. The sample here was PBMCs, taken from a glioma patient treated with radiotherapy, temozolomide or both. These TCRs come from a middle-aged man with glioma.

J is TRBJ2-7 and V is TRBV7-6, with D possibly TRBD2 on 6 matching bases. CDR3 length: 15 residues. The germline V gene has CDR1 SGHVS and CDR2 FNYEAQ. The V end was cut by 5 bases, the J end by 6 bases, with 20 bases between. The CDR3 reads CASSARYRRVSEQYF. CDR3 coding DNA: TGTGCCAGCAGCGCACGATATAGGAGGGTAAGCGAGCAGTACTTC.

The chain couples TRBV14 to TRBJ2-6; D not resolved. Trimming cost V 0 bases and J 4 bases, with 19 bases left between them. The CDR3 is 19 amino acids. Germline V gives CDR1 SGHDN, CDR2 FVKESK. Here the CDR3 DNA reads TGTGCCAGCAGCCAAGAAGACGGAGTGGGCTTGGGCGGGGCCAACGTCCTGACTTTC. As protein: CASSQEDGVGLGGANVLTF.

This clone was seen only once. The rearrangement uses TRBV19 and TRBJ2-5, with a tentative D call TRBD1 (5 bases). This CDR3 is 15 amino acids long. The germline CDR1 and CDR2 sequences are LNHDA and SQIVND (reference sequence). With 1 base removed from V and 4 bases from J, the gap between germline ends came to 13 bases. The CDR3 loop is CASSIGSPGLETQYF. CDR3 in DNA: TGTGCCAGTAGTATAGGTTCTCCAGGGTTAGAGACCCAGTACTTC.

V and J are TRBV5-1 and TRBJ2-2; 7 bases agree with TRBD1. The CDR3 runs 17 residues. The V gene end was trimmed by 6 bases and the J gene end by 2 bases; junction bases not matched to a gene: 13. Germline CDR1 is SGHRS and CDR2 is YFSETQ. The CDR3 region is CASMPLAGTANTGELFF. CDR3 in DNA: TGCGCCAGCATGCCCTTGGCCGGGACAGCAAACACCGGGGAGCTGTTTTTT.

The J gene is TRBJ2-7, the V gene TRBV5-8; D is undetermined. The V gene's germline CDR1 is SGHTS and CDR2 YDEGEE. CDR3 length: 16 residues. V lost 3 bases and J 0 bases, leaving 16 bases between the germline ends. In DNA, the CDR3 is TGTGCCAGCAGCTCCCTCGGGCGGCAGAGCTCCTACGAGCAGTACTTC. Translating it yields CASSSLGRQSSYEQYF.

This rearrangement joins TRBV5-1 to TRBJ2-3; TRBD2 aligns across 9 bases. Trimming removed 3 bases from V and 4 bases from J; junction bases left unmatched: 6. The CDR3 consists of 15 residues. The germline CDR1 and CDR2 sequences are SGHRS and YFSETQ. CDR3 residues: CASSWGGLAADTQYF. The CDR3 region has the DNA TGCGCCAGCAGCTGGGGGGGACTAGCCGCAGATACGCAGTATTTT.

The chain uses TRBV5-6 and TRBJ2-2; D gene ambiguous. Trimming left V 2 bases short and J 5 bases short, with 1 base between. The CDR3 covers 11 residues. From germline, CDR1 is SGHDT and CDR2 YYEEEE. The CDR3 DNA sequence: TGTGCCAGCAGCTTTACCGGGGAGCTGTTTTTT. Amino acids: CASSFTGELFF.

The V gene is TRBV19, the J gene TRBJ2-3; possibly TRBD1 or TRBD2 for D (5 bases each). CDR3 size: 16 residues. The germline gives CDR1 LNHDA, CDR2 SQIVND (reference sequence). Trimming took 4 bases from V and 3 from J, leaving 17 bases between them. CDR3 bases: TGTGCCAGTAGTACCTCAGGGCTCGGGAAAACAGATACGCAGTATTTT. Amino acids: CASSTSGLGKTDTQYF.

The chain employs TRBV27 and TRBJ2-7; 8 bases line up with TRBD2. The CDR3 has 16 residues. Germline V gene sequence: CDR1 MNHEY, CDR2 SMNVEV (reference sequence). Trimming at V came to 2 bases and at J to 4 bases, leaving 10 bases not matched to a gene. CDR3 protein: CASSLNRGGKRYEQYF. The DNA of the CDR3 is TGTGCCAGCAGTTTAAACCGCGGGGGGAAAAGGTACGAGCAGTACTTC.

The chain employs TRBV13 and TRBJ2-7, with TRBD2 as a possible D gene (5 bases). This CDR3 contains 15 residues. Trimming pared 5 bases from V and 2 bases from J, leaving 16 bases between. Germline-derived CDR1 and CDR2 are PRHDT and FYEKMQ (reference sequence). DNA of the CDR3: TGTGCCAGCAGCCCAAGACCGGGGAGCACCTACGAGCAGTACTTC. Translated, it gives CASSPRPGSTYEQYF.

The chain has TRBV7-9 and TRBJ1-1; 10 nucleotides agree with TRBD1. This CDR3 contains 17 residues. Germline assignment: CDR1 SEHNR and CDR2 FQNEAQ (reference sequence). The V segment lost 4 bases and the J segment 1 base; nucleotides outside the gene matches: 9. CDR3 protein: CASSSPGQGRPNTEAFF. CDR3 bases: TGTGCCAGCAGCTCACCGGGACAGGGGAGGCCGAACACTGAAGCTTTCTTT.

V is TRBV4-3 and J is TRBJ2-7; 10 bases align to TRBD2. J was trimmed by 4 bases and V by 6 bases; bases with no gene match: 3. This CDR3 spans 13 amino acids. Germline V CDR1 and CDR2: LGHNA, YSLEER. CDR3 DNA sequence: TGCGCCAGCAGTCCTAGCGGGAGATACGAGCAGTACTTC. It codes for CASSPSGRYEQYF.

This clone was observed a single time. V usage is TRBV7-2 and J usage is TRBJ2-7; D is unclear. CDR3 length: 13 residues. V dropped 3 bases and J dropped 7 bases, with 13 bases sitting between them. Germline V gene data show CDR1 as SGHTA and CDR2 as FQGNSA. DNA of the CDR3: TGTGCCAGCAGCTTGGCAGTGCGGTATGAGCAGTACTTC. It specifies CASSLAVRYEQYF.

The V and J genes are TRBV27 and TRBJ2-7; TRBD2 is a possible D gene (5 bases). The V end lost 3 bases, the J end lost 4 bases, and 10 bases lay between the germline ends. CDR1 is MNHEY and CDR2 is SMNVEV in the germline V gene (reference sequence). The CDR3 is 13 residues long. The CDR3 sequence: CASSFTGVYEQYF. CDR3 sequence (DNA): TGTGCCAGCAGTTTTACCGGGGTGTACGAGCAGTACTTC.

This chain connects TRBV7-9 to TRBJ2-7; a weak D match, TRBD2 (6 bases). V was shortened by 6 bases and J by 5 bases, with 20 bases between the two germline ends. The CDR3 totals 15 residues. In germline, CDR1 is SEHNR, CDR2 FQNEAQ (reference sequence). CDR3 DNA sequence: TGTGCCAGCAGTTCTTTAGCGGCGAATATGGACGAGCAGTACTTC. Its protein product is CASSSLAANMDEQYF.

The chain joins TRBV6-1 to TRBJ1-3; D gene unclear. Germline CDR1 and CDR2: MNHNS and SASEGT. The V end was cut by 2 bases, the J end by 0 bases, with 5 bases between. CDR3 length: 14 residues. The CDR3 sequence is CASSERPSGNTIYF. In DNA, the CDR3 is TGTGCCAGCAGTGAAAGGCCCTCTGGAAACACCATATATTTT.

The CDR3 DNA follows: TGTGCCAGCAGCTTCGGGGACGGAAAGTACTACGAGCAGTACTTC. It specifies CASSFGDGKYYEQYF. The V gene is TRBV7-2, the J gene TRBJ2-7, with D possibly called TRBD1 or TRBD2 (5 bases each). Germline V gene lookup returns CDR1 SGHTA and CDR2 FQGNSA. The CDR3 is 15 residues long. Trimming left V 3 bases short and J 3 bases short, with 15 bases between. Complete variable domain (other parts from reference TRBV7-2 and TRBJ2-7): GAGVSQSPSNKVTEKGKDVELRCDPISGHTALYWYRQSLGQGLEFLIYFQGNSAPDKSGLPSDRFSAERTGGSVSTLTIQRTQQEDSAVYLCASSFGDGKYYEQYFGPGTRLTVT.

The genes are TRBV10-3 and TRBJ2-1, with 10 bases identical to TRBD2. V trimming: 7 bases; J trimming: 4 bases; junction bases outside the gene matches: 7. Germline assignment: CDR1 ENHRY and CDR2 SYGVKD. The CDR3 consists of 15 residues. CDR3 residues: CAITPAGGLYNEQFF. CDR3 bases: TGTGCCATCACCCCAGCGGGAGGGCTATACAATGAGCAGTTCTTC.

This sequence joins TRBV28 and TRBJ2-7; TRBD1 aligns across 7 bases. This CDR3 is 15 amino acids long. Germline lookup yields CDR1 MDHEN and CDR2 SYDVKM. V trimming: 6 bases; J trimming: 9 bases; junction bases outside the gene matches: 17. The DNA of the CDR3 is TGTGCCAGCAGCAGAGGGACAGATTATCTACGAGGGCAGTACTTC. It encodes CASSRGTDYLRGQYF.

V usage is TRBV7-8 and J usage is TRBJ1-2; 9 bases are a match to TRBD1. CDR3 length equals 16 residues. Trimming cost V 0 bases and J 4 bases; bases outside gene matches: 6. Germline assignment: CDR1 SGHVS and CDR2 FQNEAQ. The CDR3 here is CASSLALQGAGYGYTF. The CDR3 nucleotides are TGTGCCAGCAGCTTAGCGTTACAGGGGGCTGGCTATGGCTACACCTTC.

This chain connects TRBV5-1 to TRBJ1-4; D gene uncertain. Between the trimmed V and J ends, which lost 4 bases and 0 bases, there was a span of 10 bases. The CDR3 spans 15 residues. Germline assignment: CDR1 SGHRS and CDR2 YFSETQ. The CDR3 loop is CASSQGGSTNEKLFF. CDR3 bases: TGCGCCAGCAGCCAAGGCGGATCAACTAATGAAAAACTGTTTTTT.

This rearrangement joins TRBV18 to TRBJ1-2, with 10 bases lining up with TRBD1. V shed 3 bases and J 3 bases; nucleotides not matched to a gene: 4. The germline CDR1 and CDR2 sequences are KGHSH and LQKENI. The length of the CDR3 is 15 residues. CDR3 in amino acids: CASSPSGTGDYGYTF. The CDR3 DNA is TGTGCCAGCTCACCTTCCGGGACAGGGGACTATGGCTACACCTTC.

The chain employs TRBV7-2 and TRBJ1-2; D is unresolved. The V gene lost 5 bases and the J gene lost 7 bases, with 14 bases spanning the gap. CDR3 length equals 13 residues. The germline V gene has CDR1 SGHTA and CDR2 FQGNSA. This CDR3 reads CASSPEGYGGYTF. In DNA form, the CDR3 reads TGTGCCAGCAGCCCAGAGGGATATGGTGGCTACACCTTC.

The chain joins TRBV7-2 to TRBJ2-5; 7 bases align to TRBD2. V gave up 4 bases and J gave up 5 bases; unmatched junction bases: 7. This CDR3 region has 14 residues. Germline V gene data show CDR1 as SGHTA and CDR2 as FQGNSA. The CDR3 DNA reads as TGTGCCAGCAGCTCCCTCGGACTAGTTGAGACCCAGTACTTC. Residues: CASSSLGLVETQYF. The whole variable domain, remainder taken from reference TRBV7-2 and TRBJ2-5, is GAGVSQSPSNKVTEKGKDVELRCDPISGHTALYWYRQSLGQGLEFLIYFQGNSAPDKSGLPSDRFSAERTGGSVSTLTIQRTQQEDSAVYLCASSSLGLVETQYFGPGTRLLVL.

This chain connects TRBV28 to TRBJ1-4, with TRBD1 as a possible D gene (6 bases). V gave up 7 bases and J gave up 7 bases, with 16 bases separating them. Germline-derived CDR1 and CDR2 are MDHEN and SYDVKM. The CDR3 totals 14 residues. As DNA, the CDR3 is TGTGCCAGCACCACAGGGTTGGGCTCTGAAAAACTGTTTTTT. Translation: CASTTGLGSEKLFF.

This clone was seen just once. This chain joins TRBV18 and TRBJ2-7; no reliable D call. V lost 3 bases, J lost 2 bases, and 11 bases lay in between. The CDR3 sequence is 14 residues long. Per the germline V gene, CDR1 is KGHSH and CDR2 is LQKENI. The CDR3 spells CASSPTAETYEQYF. As DNA, the CDR3 is TGTGCCAGCTCACCCACCGCGGAGACCTACGAGCAGTACTTC. Filled out from reference TRBV18 and TRBJ2-7, the complete variable domain reads NAGVMQNPRHLVRRRGQEARLRCSPMKGHSHVYWYRQLPEEGLKFMVYLQKENIIDESGMPKERFSAEFPKEGPSILRIQQVVRGDSAAYFCASSPTAETYEQYFGPGTRLTVT.

This chain joins TRBV21-1 and TRBJ2-1; the DNA was not used to check the table's D call, TRBD2. TRBV21-1 is a listed pseudogene. The CDR3 length is 17 residues. This CDR3 is CASSGGRREYAVNEQFF. Here the CDR3 DNA reads TGTGCCAGCAGCGGAGGGCGGCGGGAGTATGCCGTGAATGAGCAGTTCTTC.